This T cell receptor beta chain was recovered during a study of T cells in Graves' hyperthyroidism and ophthalmopathy. Background on the study: Peripheral blood draws took place at initial diagnosis, ahead of any treatment.

This clonotype showed up just a few times. Its antigen is not known. Notes on the study in general: Separation of ophthalmopathy from stable hyperthyroidism was achieved by a 13 V-J model. Most thyroid clonotypes expanded above 0.001 were also detected in blood.

V shed 5 bases and J 1 base; nucleotides not matched to a gene: 3. The germline gives CDR1 SGHRS, CDR2 YFSETQ. CDR3 size: 14 residues. Amplified TCR beta CDR3 regions derived from RNA transcripts. When the TCR CDR3 underwent first-round RT-PCR, the HTBI primer set was used. TCRdb fed the multiplex PCR reads into MiXCR, producing one record per CDR3 protein. The profile shows more than 600,000 distinct CDR3 sequences, about 16% of them singletons. V is TRBV5-1 and J is TRBJ1-1; 9 nucleotides match TRBD1. The sample was blood. This clonotype was sampled from a man aged 18 to 30 with Graves' hyperthyroidism. CDR3 sequence reads: CASRTGGPNTEAFF. The CDR3 region has the DNA TGCGCCAGCAGAACAGGGGGCCCGAACACTGAAGCTTTCTTT.